The 22 T cell receptor beta chains presented below share a single source sample, sequenced in a study of technical replicates of blood from a few donors. TCRdb keeps only in-frame clones here, not all; method: immunoSEQ multiplex PCR. The sample carries tens of thousands of clones, roughly 95% recorded once. The specimen was T cells isolated from PBMCs. The receptors shown here come from a human donor in good health.

The chain employs TRBV30 and TRBJ1-2, with 7 bases identical to TRBD1. Germline V gene lookup returns CDR1 GTSNPN and CDR2 SVGIG (reference sequence). The CDR3 loop spans 13 amino acids. V dropped 2 bases and J dropped 3; count of bases not matched to a gene: 3. For the CDR3, the DNA is TGTGCCTGGAGTAACAGGGGCGACTATGGCTACACCTTC. It yields the protein CAWSNRGDYGYTF. Filled out from reference TRBV30 and TRBJ1-2, the complete variable domain reads SQTIHQWPATLVQPVGSPLSLECTVEGTSNPNLYWYRQAAGRGLQLLFYSVGIGQISSEVPQNLSASRPQDRQFILSSKKLLLSDSGFYLCAWSNRGDYGYTFGSGTRLTVV.

This chain connects TRBV6-5 to TRBJ1-1; D unclear. Trimming shortened V by 1 base and J by 4 bases, and 10 bases separated the two germline ends. Per the germline V gene, CDR1 is MNHEY and CDR2 is SVGAGI. The CDR3 is 14 residues long. The DNA for the CDR3 is TGTGCCAGCAGTTACTTCCCGGGAAGCACTGAAGCTTTCTTT. It is translated as CASSYFPGSTEAFF.

The chain is built from TRBV7-9 and TRBJ2-5; TRBD1 aligns across 7 bases. CDR1 and CDR2 (germline): SEHNR, FQNEAQ (reference sequence). CDR3 length equals 13 residues. With 5 bases clipped from V and 5 bases from J, the junction kept 5 bases outside the gene matches. The CDR3 coding sequence is TGTGCCAGCAGCGACAGGGTAACGGAGACCCAGTACTTC. This encodes CASSDRVTETQYF.

This chain joins TRBV19 and TRBJ2-3, with 10 bases fitting TRBD2. CDR1 is LNHDA, CDR2 SQIVND, per germline (reference sequence). The CDR3 length is 14 residues. With V trimmed by 6 bases and J by 0 bases, 0 bases remained unmatched. CDR3 sequence (DNA): TGTGCCAGTAGGACTAGCGGGAGCACAGATACGCAGTATTTT. As protein: CASRTSGSTDTQYF.

V usage is TRBV30 and J usage is TRBJ1-5, with D perhaps TRBD1 (6 bases). CDR3 length: 12 amino acids. Germline assignment: CDR1 GTSNPN and CDR2 SVGIG (reference sequence). The CDR3 nucleotides are TGTGGATCAGGGGATAGCAATCAGCCCCAGCATTTT. Its protein is CGSGDSNQPQHF.

The chain recombines TRBV7-2 with TRBJ1-1, with 7 bases fitting TRBD1. Germline loops: CDR1 SGHTA, CDR2 FQGNSA. This CDR3 comprises 14 residues. Losses at the gene ends were 6 bases for V and 4 bases for J; bases not matched to a gene: 8. The CDR3 region is CASSTTGSGTEAFF. In DNA, the CDR3 is TGTGCCAGCAGTACGACAGGGTCGGGCACTGAAGCTTTCTTT.

The chain couples TRBV6-6 to TRBJ2-7; D is possibly TRBD1 (6 bases). Germline CDR1 and CDR2: MNHNY and SVGAGI (reference sequence). Deletions cut 2 bases from V and 5 bases from J, with 16 bases between. This CDR3 has 15 amino acids. The CDR3 here is CASSYERGISHEQYF. The CDR3 nucleotides read TGTGCCAGCAGTTACGAAAGGGGGATAAGCCACGAGCAGTACTTC.

The rearrangement links TRBV9 to TRBJ1-1; D unresolved. The CDR3 runs 14 residues. Trimming stripped 4 bases from V and 8 bases from J, with 18 bases between. From germline, CDR1 is SGDLS and CDR2 YYNGEE. The CDR3 DNA follows: TGTGCCAGCAGCAACGTCTACGAGGGCGCGGAAGCTTTCTTT. It yields the protein CASSNVYEGAEAFF.

The CDR3 region is CASSMGGPVPDTQYF. CDR3 bases: TGTGCCAGTAGTATGGGGGGTCCGGTCCCAGATACGCAGTATTTT. The gene calls are TRBV19 and TRBJ2-3; tentatively, D is TRBD2 (6 bases). Germline V gene lookup returns CDR1 LNHDA and CDR2 SQIVND (reference sequence). V gave up 3 bases and J gave up 4 bases, with 14 bases separating them. The length of the CDR3 is 15 residues.

The chain couples TRBV5-4 to TRBJ2-1; 10 nucleotides agree with TRBD2. CDR1 is SGHNT and CDR2 is YYREEE in the germline V gene (reference sequence). The CDR3 sequence is 15 residues long. The V gene end was trimmed by 4 bases and the J gene end by 4 bases; junction bases not matched to a gene: 5. CDR3 sequence: CASSPAGGMYNEQFF. DNA for the CDR3: TGTGCCAGCAGCCCAGCGGGAGGGATGTACAATGAGCAGTTCTTC.

The gene calls are TRBV27 and TRBJ2-5, with 10 bases lining up with TRBD1. Germline V gene data show CDR1 as MNHEY and CDR2 as SMNVEV (reference sequence). Trimming cost V 6 bases and J 2 bases; bases outside gene matches: 6. The CDR3 consists of 15 residues. CDR3 coding DNA: TGTGCCAGCAGCCAGTTGGGACAGGGGCAAGAGACCCAGTACTTC. Encoded protein: CASSQLGQGQETQYF.

This clone was counted a single time. This sequence joins TRBV10-3 and TRBJ2-1; TRBD2 matches 10 bases. The CDR3 has 15 residues. Trimming removed 6 bases from V and 6 bases from J; junction bases left unmatched: 8. Germline loops: CDR1 ENHRY, CDR2 SYGVKD. The CDR3 reads CAISVTSGILNEQFF. DNA of the CDR3: TGTGCCATCAGCGTAACTAGCGGGATTCTCAATGAGCAGTTCTTC.

The gene calls are TRBV27 and TRBJ2-5, with 7 bases fitting TRBD2. Germline CDR1 MNHEY, CDR2 SMNVEV (reference sequence). The CDR3 covers 16 residues. V lost 5 bases to trimming and J lost 4 bases; unmatched junction nucleotides: 13. The CDR3 region is CASSPGGYSVRETQYF. DNA for the CDR3: TGTGCCAGCAGTCCCGGGGGGTATAGTGTTCGAGAGACCCAGTACTTC.

Notes on this clone: Other DNA sequences in this sample translate to the same CDR3. J is TRBJ2-3 and V is TRBV28, with TRBD1 identical over 7 bases. CDR1 is MDHEN and CDR2 is SYDVKM in the germline V gene. The CDR3 has 14 amino acids. Trimming cost V 5 bases and J 3 bases; bases outside gene matches: 5. The CDR3 protein is CASSLAGGTDTQYF. The CDR3 DNA reads TGTGCCAGCAGTCTCGCAGGGGGAACAGATACGCAGTATTTT.

The chain uses TRBV2 and TRBJ1-2; 9 bases agree with TRBD1. The length of the CDR3 is 16 residues. V lost 3 bases to trimming and J lost 1 base; unmatched junction nucleotides: 6. CDR1 is SNHLY and CDR2 is FYNNEI in the germline V gene. In DNA, the CDR3 is TGTGCCAGCAGTGACCAACAGGGGGCGCATAACTATGGCTACACCTTC. Protein: CASSDQQGAHNYGYTF. The full variable domain, rest sourced from reference TRBV2 and TRBJ1-2, is EPEVTQTPSHQVTQMGQEVILRCVPISNHLYFYWYRQILGQKVEFLVSFYNNEISEKSEIFDDQFSVERPDGSNFTLKIRSTKLEDSAMYFCASSDQQGAHNYGYTFGSGTRLTVV.

The rearrangement joins TRBV7-2 to TRBJ1-5, with 9 bases lining up with TRBD1. The CDR3 totals 15 residues. From germline, CDR1 is SGHTA and CDR2 FQGNSA. The junction had 6 bases not matched to a gene; V was cut back by 3 bases and J by 6 bases. The CDR3 reads CASSFTGTGIQPQHF. In DNA, the CDR3 is TGTGCCAGCAGCTTTACCGGGACAGGGATTCAGCCCCAGCATTTT.

This chain joins TRBV2 and TRBJ1-1; D unclear. The CDR3 runs 12 residues. Germline V gene lookup returns CDR1 SNHLY and CDR2 FYNNEI. V lost 9 bases and J lost 10, with 18 bases in between. As DNA, the CDR3 is TGTGCCAGTAGGACCTTGAGGGATGGAGCTTTCTTT. Its translation: CASRTLRDGAFF.

The CDR3 spells CASSLTGALYSNQPQHF. CDR3 nucleotide sequence: TGTGCCAGCAGTCTGACCGGAGCCCTATATAGCAATCAGCCCCAGCATTTT. V usage is TRBV28 and J usage is TRBJ1-5; D uncertain. This CDR3 has 17 amino acids. The germline V and J ends were trimmed by 5 bases and 0 bases, with 17 bases remaining between them. CDR1 is MDHEN and CDR2 is SYDVKM in the germline V gene.

J is TRBJ2-1 and V is TRBV13, with 7 bases identical to TRBD1. Losses at the gene ends were 5 bases for V and 3 bases for J; bases not matched to a gene: 7. The CDR3 extends over 15 amino acids. The germline V gene encodes CDR1 PRHDT and CDR2 FYEKMQ (reference sequence). The CDR3 coding sequence is TGTGCCAGCAGCCCAGCCGGGACAGTCTACAATGAGCAGTTCTTC. It encodes CASSPAGTVYNEQFF.

The chain couples TRBV7-2 to TRBJ1-2, with D tentatively TRBD1 (6 bases). CDR1 SGHTA and CDR2 FQGNSA come from the germline V gene. CDR3 length equals 15 residues. Trimming removed 5 bases at V and 5 bases at J, with 18 bases between. In nucleotides, the CDR3 is TGTGCCAGCAGCCCAATGGGACACAGCTCTTATGGCTACACCTTC. Amino acid sequence: CASSPMGHSSYGYTF.

For this clone: This may arise from a read error, as a much more abundant clone is one base away. V gene TRBV6-1 combines with J gene TRBJ1-2; D gene unclear. Trimming left V 4 bases short and J 7 bases short, with 13 bases between. The germline gives CDR1 MNHNS, CDR2 SASEGT. This CDR3 has 13 residues. The CDR3 DNA follows: TGTGCCAGCAGTGGAGGTATGGGAGGTGGCTACACCTTC. Protein product: CASSGGMGGGYTF.

V is TRBV14 and J is TRBJ2-3, with a tentative D call TRBD2 (5 bases). Germline CDR1 and CDR2: SGHDN and FVKESK. There are 15 residues in the CDR3. V was shortened by 3 bases and J by 0 bases, with 10 bases between the two germline ends. Written as DNA, the CDR3 is TGTGCCAGCAGCCATTTAGCGATCAGCACAGATACGCAGTATTTT. Amino acid sequence: CASSHLAISTDTQYF.